Listed below are T cell receptor beta chains from one sample, sequenced in a study of T cell changes during pregnancy in multiple sclerosis. Generated by immunoSEQ multiplex PCR, the TCRdb table keeps only in-frame clones and is missing some. The repertoire has about 80,000 clones, roughly nine tenths of them found once; the top ten carry around 2.6%. Material: peripheral blood, obtained before pregnancy. These receptor sequences come from a female donor with multiple sclerosis, enrolled in a pregnancy study. Each CDR3 is given with its conserved first and last residue. D genes are given only for firm matches. Only some rows state a clone size, as once, few, many or a class for expanded clones.

D gene: NA; clone size: NA; CDR3 length: 15; J gene: TRBJ2-7; V gene: TRBV5-1; CDR3 DNA: TGCGCCAGCAGCCAGACCTCGGGGTTGCCGTACGAGCAGTACTTC; CDR3 protein: CASSQTSGLPYEQYF
D gene: TRBD2; clone size: once; CDR3 length: 14; J gene: TRBJ2-3; V gene: TRBV7-2; CDR3 DNA: TGTGCCAGCAGCTTAATTGGGGGGGCAGATACGCAGTATTTT; CDR3 protein: CASSLIGGADTQYF
D gene: NA; clone size: NA; CDR3 length: 11; J gene: TRBJ2-7; V gene: TRBV20-1; CDR3 DNA: TGCAGTGCTAGAGTTTCCGACGAGCAGTACTTC; CDR3 protein: CSARVSDEQYF
D gene: NA; clone size: once; CDR3 length: 14; J gene: TRBJ1-1; V gene: TRBV5-6; CDR3 DNA: TGTGCCAGCAGCTTGGTAGCGGAGAACACTGAAGCTTTCTTT; CDR3 protein: CASSLVAENTEAFF
D gene: TRBD2; clone size: NA; CDR3 length: 14; J gene: TRBJ2-7; V gene: TRBV6-1; CDR3 DNA: TGTGCCAGCAGTGATCCAGCGGGAGGGTACGAGCAGTACTTC; CDR3 protein: CASSDPAGGYEQYF
D gene: NA; clone size: NA; CDR3 length: 15; J gene: TRBJ2-2; V gene: TRBV7-9; CDR3 DNA: TGTGCCAGCAGCTTTGCGGGACTTGACACCGGGGAGCTGTTTTTT; CDR3 protein: CASSFAGLDTGELFF
D gene: NA; clone size: few; CDR3 length: 16; J gene: TRBJ1-4; V gene: TRBV19; CDR3 DNA: TGTGCCAGTAGTATTCCATGGACGGGATCCGGTGAAAAACTGTTTTTT; CDR3 protein: CASSIPWTGSGEKLFF
D gene: TRBD1; clone size: NA; CDR3 length: 13; J gene: TRBJ1-1; V gene: TRBV6-1; CDR3 DNA: TGTGCCAGCAGGAGACAGGGGAACACTGAAGCTTTCTTT; CDR3 protein: CASRRQGNTEAFF
D gene: NA; clone size: NA; CDR3 length: 14; J gene: TRBJ2-2; V gene: TRBV9; CDR3 DNA: TGTGCCAGCAGCGCAGCCGGGAGCACCGGGGAGCTGTTTTTT; CDR3 protein: CASSAAGSTGELFF
D gene: NA; clone size: NA; CDR3 length: 15; J gene: TRBJ2-2; V gene: TRBV4-2; CDR3 DNA: TGTGCCAGCGACCCCGGGCAGGGAGGCGTCGGGGAGCTGTTTTTT; CDR3 protein: CASDPGQGGVGELFF
D gene: NA; clone size: NA; CDR3 length: 13; J gene: TRBJ2-1; V gene: TRBV5-4; CDR3 DNA: TGTGCCAGCAGCTTGGCTGCTCAGGCCCAACAGTTCTTC; CDR3 protein: CASSLAAQAQQFF
D gene: NA; clone size: NA; CDR3 length: 15; J gene: TRBJ1-1; V gene: TRBV5-1; CDR3 DNA: TGCGCCAGCAGCTTGGAAACAGGCTCCGGTCGAGAAGCTTTCTTT; CDR3 protein: CASSLETGSGREAFF
D gene: NA; clone size: NA; CDR3 length: 15; J gene: TRBJ1-4; V gene: TRBV18; CDR3 DNA: TGTGCCAGCTCAGCCTTCAGGGGTGGTAATGAAAAACTGTTTTTT; CDR3 protein: CASSAFRGGNEKLFF
D gene: TRBD1; clone size: NA; CDR3 length: 16; J gene: TRBJ2-7; V gene: TRBV28; CDR3 DNA: TGTGCCAGCAGTCAAGGGACAGGGGTTTTATTCTACGAGCAGTACTTC; CDR3 protein: CASSQGTGVLFYEQYF
D gene: NA; clone size: NA; CDR3 length: 15; J gene: TRBJ1-3; V gene: TRBV6-1; CDR3 DNA: TGTGCCAGCAGTGAAGAAGCGGGGGGCTGGAACACCATATATTTT; CDR3 protein: CASSEEAGGWNTIYF
D gene: NA; clone size: NA; CDR3 length: 13; J gene: TRBJ1-2; V gene: TRBV2; CDR3 DNA: TGTGCCAGCCCCCCCCGACAGAACTATGGCTACACCTTC; CDR3 protein: CASPPRQNYGYTF
D gene: NA; clone size: NA; CDR3 length: 12; J gene: TRBJ2-3; V gene: TRBV15; CDR3 DNA: TGTGCCACTGGAGGGACCCCAGATACGCAGTATTTT; CDR3 protein: CATGGTPDTQYF
D gene: TRBD1; clone size: NA; CDR3 length: 19; J gene: TRBJ2-7; V gene: TRBV7-9; CDR3 DNA: TGTGCCAGCAGCCCCGGACAGGGAGGCCCCCGACATTGGGCCTACGAGCAGTACTTC; CDR3 protein: CASSPGQGGPRHWAYEQYF
D gene: TRBD2; clone size: NA; CDR3 length: 16; J gene: TRBJ2-1; V gene: TRBV4-2; CDR3 DNA: TGTGCCAGCAGCCAAGGGAGGGCTAGCGGGCACAATGAGCAGTTCTTC; CDR3 protein: CASSQGRASGHNEQFF
D gene: TRBD2; clone size: NA; CDR3 length: 16; J gene: TRBJ2-1; V gene: TRBV19; CDR3 DNA: TGTGCCAGTAGTATAACGACTAGCCAACGGTACAATGAGCAGTTCTTC; CDR3 protein: CASSITTSQRYNEQFF